The 27 T cell receptor beta chains given below trace back to one sample, sequenced in a study of T cell repertoires in cytomegalovirus infection. TCRdb redid the calling of the reads with MiXCR, one entry per CDR3 protein. The sample holds some 250,000 distinct CDR3 sequences, over 8% seen once. Sequencing was done on a sample of PBMCs. The receptor set was obtained from a human donor in good health (CMV status not recorded). Some clones in this sample may be carry-over from other donors' samples.

This clonotype appeared a few times. CDR3: CASSSSQGAQRKTYEQYF. The CDR3 region has the DNA TGTGCCAGCAGCTCGTCCCAGGGCGCCCAGCGGAAGACCTACGAGCAGTACTTC. The chain links TRBV11-2 to TRBJ2-7; D possibly uses TRBD1 or TRBD2 (5 bases each). The V end was cut by 4 bases, the J end by 2 bases, with 24 bases between. The germline V gene has CDR1 SGHAT and CDR2 FQNNGV. CDR3 length equals 18 residues. The variable domain in full, completed from reference TRBV11-2 and TRBJ2-7, reads EAGVAQSPRYKIIEKRQSVAFWCNPISGHATLYWYQQILGQGPKLLIQFQNNGVVDDSQLPKDRFSAERLKGVDSTLKIQPAKLEDSAVYLCASSSSQGAQRKTYEQYFGPGTRLTVT.

The rearrangement joins TRBV7-8 to TRBJ2-1; TRBD2 agrees at 9 bases. V shed 4 bases and J 4 bases; nucleotides not matched to a gene: 5. CDR3 length equals 15 residues. Germline V lookup: CDR1 SGHVS, CDR2 FQNEAQ. As DNA, the CDR3 is TGTGCCAGCAGCTCGACTAGCGGAGAGTACAATGAGCAGTTCTTC. It codes for CASSSTSGEYNEQFF.

This clonotype showed up just a few times. The chain uses TRBV7-9 and TRBJ1-4, with D perhaps TRBD1 (6 bases). The CDR3 consists of 12 residues. V lost 9 bases and J 2 bases, leaving 7 bases between the germline ends. Germline CDR1 is SEHNR and CDR2 is FQNEAQ (reference sequence). CDR3 sequence: CASGQTNEKLFF. In DNA, the CDR3 is TGTGCCAGTGGACAGACTAATGAAAAACTGTTTTTT.

This clonotype was seen a few times. This chain links TRBV6-2 or TRBV6-3 with TRBJ1-5; D is possibly TRBD1 (6 bases). The germline V gene has CDR1 MNHEY and CDR2 SVGEGT. The CDR3 spans 17 residues. V lost 0 bases to trimming and J lost 0 bases, with 12 bases between them. The CDR3 bases are TGTGCCAGCAGTTACTCGTCGGGACAAATTAGCAATCAGCCCCAGCATTTT. Amino acids: CASSYSSGQISNQPQHF.

The J gene is TRBJ2-7, the V gene TRBV19; TRBD2 matches at 7 bases. The V and J ends lost 4 bases and 4 bases, in that order; junction bases with no gene match: 10. Germline V CDR1 and CDR2: LNHDA, SQIVND (reference sequence). This CDR3 has 15 residues. CDR3 sequence reads: CASSSSAGRIYEQYF. CDR3 nucleotides: TGTGCCAGTAGTAGTTCTGCCGGGAGGATATACGAGCAGTACTTC.

This clonotype was counted ten times or more. This chain uses TRBV7-2 with TRBJ1-3, with no clear D. Germline-derived CDR1 and CDR2 are SGHTA and FQGNSA. The germline V and J ends were trimmed by 1 base and 0 bases, with 10 bases remaining between them. CDR3 length: 16 amino acids. The CDR3 here is CASSLELAGSGNTIYF. CDR3 nucleotides: TGTGCCAGCAGCTTAGAATTGGCAGGCTCTGGAAACACCATATATTTT.

This clonotype was observed at least ten times. The chain carries TRBV7-2 and TRBJ2-1; tentatively, D is TRBD1 (5 bases). This CDR3 is built from 13 residues. Germline-derived CDR1 and CDR2 are SGHTA and FQGNSA. Deletions cut 10 bases from V and 9 bases from J, with 19 bases between. The CDR3 sequence is CATSLGPPVEQFF. CDR3 coding DNA: TGTGCCACCTCGCTGGGGCCTCCTGTTGAGCAGTTCTTC.

This clonotype showed up just a few times. This chain links TRBV2 with TRBJ2-3; 9 bases fit TRBD1. J was trimmed by 5 bases and V by 6 bases; bases with no gene match: 9. The CDR3 sequence is 15 residues long. Germline CDR1 SNHLY, CDR2 FYNNEI. DNA of the CDR3: TGTGCCAGCAGAAGAACAGGGGGCGCGGGAGATACGCAGTATTTT. This gives the protein CASRRTGGAGDTQYF.

The table lists this clonotype with many counts. The J gene is TRBJ2-7, the V gene TRBV7-2; TRBD2 agrees at 8 bases. The V and J ends lost 5 bases and 9 bases, in that order; junction bases with no gene match: 18. The CDR3 covers 16 residues. Germline V gives CDR1 SGHTA, CDR2 FQGNSA. The CDR3 spells CASSPYLPAGVEGQYF. CDR3 nucleotide sequence: TGTGCCAGCAGCCCTTACCTCCCAGCGGGAGTTGAGGGGCAGTACTTC.

At least ten counts were recorded for this clonotype. The chain employs TRBV12-3 or TRBV12-4 and TRBJ2-3; weak D call: TRBD2 (6 bases). The CDR3 sequence is 14 residues long. With 7 bases removed from V and 2 bases from J, the gap between germline ends came to 13 bases. In DNA, the CDR3 is TGTGCCAGCACTTTTAGCGGAAACACAGATACGCAGTATTTT. Protein product: CASTFSGNTDTQYF.

This clonotype has ten or more counts. This chain connects TRBV7-9 to TRBJ2-2; D gene unclear. Germline V lookup: CDR1 SEHNR, CDR2 FQNEAQ (reference sequence). The V end was cut by 3 bases, the J end by 7 bases, with 6 bases between. CDR3 length: 12 amino acids. CDR3 amino acids: CASSFEGGELFF. For the CDR3, the DNA is TGTGCCAGCAGCTTTGAAGGCGGGGAGCTGTTTTTT.

This clonotype was counted ten times or more. The rearrangement joins TRBV5-4 to TRBJ1-1, with 8 bases lining up with TRBD1. V lost 2 bases, J lost 4 bases, and 7 bases stayed unmatched. Germline V gives CDR1 SGHNT, CDR2 YYREEE (reference sequence). CDR3 length: 15 residues. For the CDR3, the DNA is TGTGCCAGCAGCTTTGTGACAGGGGATCTCACTGAAGCTTTCTTT. Translating it yields CASSFVTGDLTEAFF.

This clonotype was picked up many times. This chain connects TRBV15 to TRBJ1-5; D is undetermined. The V end lost 6 bases, the J end lost 1 base, and 10 bases lay between the germline ends. This CDR3 is built from 14 residues. Germline V CDR1 and CDR2: LNHNV, YYDKDF (reference sequence). The DNA for the CDR3 is TGTGCCACCAGTCGGGGTCTGAGCAATCAGCCCCAGCATTTT. Protein product: CATSRGLSNQPQHF.

This chain uses TRBV12-3 or TRBV12-4 with TRBJ1-2, with TRBD1 matching over 7 bases. The CDR3 is made up of 13 amino acids. The junction had 6 bases not matched to a gene; V was cut back by 5 bases and J by 6 bases. CDR3 coding DNA: TGTGCCAGCAGTCGCGACAGGGCTAATGGCTACACCTTC. Translated, it gives CASSRDRANGYTF.

The V call is TRBV12-3 or TRBV12-4, the J call TRBJ1-1, with D unclear. Between the trimmed V and J ends, which lost 2 bases and 6 bases, there was a span of 13 bases. This CDR3 has 14 residues. The DNA of the CDR3 is TGTGCCAGCAGTTTACCCAGGAGGGCCCCTGAAGCTTTCTTT. Its protein is CASSLPRRAPEAFF.

This CDR3 reads CAISLGQGLTDTQYF. The CDR3, as DNA: TGTGCCATCAGTCTAGGACAGGGTCTCACAGATACGCAGTATTTT. This sequence joins TRBV10-3 and TRBJ2-3; 8 positions agree with TRBD1. CDR3 length equals 15 residues. The germline CDR1 and CDR2 sequences are ENHRY and SYGVKD. The ends lost 5 bases at V and 2 bases at J; junction bases unmatched: 6.

This clonotype was counted many times. V is TRBV7-2 and J is TRBJ2-1; D remains ambiguous. The CDR3 totals 14 residues. V was trimmed by 1 base and J by 4 bases, leaving 8 bases between them. Germline values: CDR1 SGHTA, CDR2 FQGNSA. This CDR3 reads CASSLGVTYNEQFF. CDR3 bases: TGTGCCAGCAGCTTAGGGGTTACTTACAATGAGCAGTTCTTC.

This clonotype showed up just a few times. V gene TRBV15 combines with J gene TRBJ2-7; TRBD2 might be the D (6 bases). The CDR3 is 15 residues long. CDR1 and CDR2 (germline): LNHNV, YYDKDF (reference sequence). V gave up 6 bases and J gave up 1 base, with 16 bases separating them. This chain's CDR3 is CATSRGTDQSYEQYF. The CDR3 DNA sequence: TGTGCCACCAGTCGGGGGACGGATCAATCCTACGAGCAGTACTTC. Using reference TRBV15 and TRBJ2-7 for the parts outside the CDR3, the full variable domain is DAMVIQNPRYQVTQFGKPVTLSCSQTLNHNVMYWYQQKSSQAPKLLFHYYDKDFNNEADTPDNFQSRRPNTSFCFLDIRSPGLGDTAMYLCATSRGTDQSYEQYFGPGTRLTVT.

The rearrangement uses TRBV5-1 and TRBJ2-7, with TRBD2 matching 11 bases. From germline, CDR1 is SGHRS and CDR2 YFSETQ. The CDR3 runs 14 residues. V shed 4 bases and J 6 bases; nucleotides not matched to a gene: 6. The CDR3 loop is CASSGSGLAAEQYF. The DNA for the CDR3 is TGCGCCAGCAGCGGATCGGGACTAGCGGCCGAGCAGTACTTC.

This clonotype came up a few times. The chain joins TRBV28 to TRBJ1-6; D is unclear. The CDR3 loop spans 16 amino acids. In germline, CDR1 is MDHEN, CDR2 SYDVKM. Trimming left V 3 bases short and J 0 bases short, with 9 bases between. The DNA of the CDR3 is TGTGCCAGCAGTTTGCCGTCGAGCTCCTATAATTCACCCCTCCACTTT. This sequence encodes CASSLPSSSYNSPLHF. Full variable domain (missing parts from reference TRBV28 and TRBJ1-6): DVKVTQSSRYLVKRTGEKVFLECVQDMDHENMFWYRQDPGLGLRLIYFSYDVKMKEKGDIPEGYSVSREKKERFSLILESASTNQTSMYLCASSLPSSSYNSPLHFGNGTRLTVT.

The CDR3 DNA follows: TGTGCCAGCAGGGAAAGACTAGCGGGGCTCACAGATACGCAGTATTTT. It is translated as CASRERLAGLTDTQYF. The V gene is TRBV28, the J gene TRBJ2-3, with 11 bases lining up with TRBD2. The CDR3 length is 16 residues. From germline, CDR1 is MDHEN and CDR2 SYDVKM. With 6 bases clipped from V and 2 bases from J, the junction kept 7 bases outside the gene matches.

This clonotype has only a few counts. V and J are TRBV28 and TRBJ2-3; D is unclear. The V end was cut by 5 bases, the J end by 5 bases, with 8 bases between. The CDR3 is 12 amino acids. Germline CDR1 is MDHEN and CDR2 is SYDVKM. The CDR3 DNA reads TGTGCCAGCAGTCCCCCTGTAGATACGCAGTATTTT. This translates into CASSPPVDTQYF.

This clonotype occurred a few times. This chain connects TRBV5-4 to TRBJ2-2, with TRBD2 matching 9 bases. Losses at the gene ends were 5 bases for V and 4 bases for J; bases not matched to a gene: 6. The CDR3 contains 15 residues. Germline V gives CDR1 SGHNT, CDR2 YYREEE (reference sequence). CDR3: CASRPGLAPTGELFF. The CDR3 region has the DNA TGTGCCAGCAGACCGGGACTAGCTCCCACCGGGGAGCTGTTTTTT.

This clonotype was detected many times. The chain uses TRBV7-2 and TRBJ1-2; no reliable D call. V was trimmed by 1 base and J by 1 base, leaving 13 bases between them. The V gene's germline CDR1 is SGHTA and CDR2 FQGNSA. The CDR3 consists of 16 residues. This chain's CDR3 is CASSLDPGWGNYGYTF. The CDR3 DNA is TGTGCCAGCAGCTTAGACCCGGGGTGGGGTAACTATGGCTACACCTTC.

This clonotype has only a few counts. The V gene is TRBV19, the J gene TRBJ2-3; 11 nucleotides align to TRBD2. The CDR3 consists of 18 residues. With V trimmed by 3 bases and J by 6 bases, 14 bases remained unmatched. Germline assignment: CDR1 LNHDA and CDR2 SQIVND (reference sequence). The CDR3 is CASSITSGSAGTRDTQYF. The CDR3 DNA sequence: TGTGCCAGTAGTATTACTAGCGGGAGTGCAGGAACACGGGATACGCAGTATTTT.

The V call is TRBV18, the J call TRBJ1-4; TRBD1 matches 8 bases. The CDR3 extends over 16 amino acids. CDR1 and CDR2 from the germline V gene are KGHSH and LQKENI. V shed 3 bases and J 5 bases; nucleotides not matched to a gene: 8. CDR3 amino acids: CASSPVGQGSNEKLFF. The CDR3 DNA reads as TGTGCCAGCTCACCCGTTGGACAGGGATCGAATGAAAAACTGTTTTTT.

This clonotype was recorded many times. The V call is TRBV7-2, the J call TRBJ1-5, with TRBD1 as a possible D gene (5 bases). This CDR3 contains 14 residues. Trimming took 0 bases from V and 2 from J, leaving 5 bases between them. CDR1 and CDR2 (germline): SGHTA, FQGNSA. Here the CDR3 reads CASSLAGGNQPQHF. CDR3 nucleotides: TGTGCCAGCAGCTTAGCGGGGGGCAATCAGCCCCAGCATTTT.